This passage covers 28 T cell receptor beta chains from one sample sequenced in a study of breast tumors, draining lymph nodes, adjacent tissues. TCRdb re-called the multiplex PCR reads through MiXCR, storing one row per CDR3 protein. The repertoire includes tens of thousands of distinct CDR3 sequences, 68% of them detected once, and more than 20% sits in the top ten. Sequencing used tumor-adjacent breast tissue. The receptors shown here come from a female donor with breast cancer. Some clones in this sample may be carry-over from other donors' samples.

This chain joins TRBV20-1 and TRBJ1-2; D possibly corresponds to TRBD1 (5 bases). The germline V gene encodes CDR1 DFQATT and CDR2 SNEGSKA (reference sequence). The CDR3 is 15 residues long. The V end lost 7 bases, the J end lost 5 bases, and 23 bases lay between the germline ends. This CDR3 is CSVEGIWELGYGYTF. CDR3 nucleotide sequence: TGCAGTGTCGAGGGGATCTGGGAGTTAGGGTATGGCTACACCTTC.

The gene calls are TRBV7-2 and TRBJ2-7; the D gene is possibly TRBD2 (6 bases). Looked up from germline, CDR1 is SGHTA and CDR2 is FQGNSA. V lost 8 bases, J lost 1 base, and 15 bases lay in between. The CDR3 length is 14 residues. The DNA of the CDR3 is TGTGCCAGCGGATCCGCCGGGACTTCCTACGAGCAGTACTTC. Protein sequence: CASGSAGTSYEQYF.

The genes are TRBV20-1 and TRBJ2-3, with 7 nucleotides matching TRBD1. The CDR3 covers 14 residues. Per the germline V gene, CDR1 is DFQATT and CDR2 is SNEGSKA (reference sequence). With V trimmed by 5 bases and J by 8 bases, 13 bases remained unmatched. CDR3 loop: CSAETRQGMGTQYF. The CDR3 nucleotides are TGCAGTGCTGAAACGAGACAGGGAATGGGTACGCAGTATTTT.

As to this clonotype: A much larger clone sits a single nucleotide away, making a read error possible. CDR3 sequence: CASPSLSPTDTQYF. The CDR3 DNA sequence: TGTGCCAGCCCATCTCTTTCACCCACAGATACGCAGTATTTT. The rearrangement uses TRBV18 and TRBJ2-3, with D unresolved. Trimming took off 8 bases at V and 2 bases at J, with 14 bases between the two ends. This CDR3 spans 14 amino acids. Germline CDR1 KGHSH, CDR2 LQKENI.

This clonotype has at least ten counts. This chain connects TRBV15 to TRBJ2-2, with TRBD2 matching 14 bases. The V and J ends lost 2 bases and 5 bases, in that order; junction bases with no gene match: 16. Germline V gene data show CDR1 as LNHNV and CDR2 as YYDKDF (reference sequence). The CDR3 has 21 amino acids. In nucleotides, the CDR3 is TGTGCCACCAGCAGACAACGGACTAGCGGGGGGCCTACTGTGAGGACCGGGGAGCTGTTTTTT. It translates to CATSRQRTSGGPTVRTGELFF.

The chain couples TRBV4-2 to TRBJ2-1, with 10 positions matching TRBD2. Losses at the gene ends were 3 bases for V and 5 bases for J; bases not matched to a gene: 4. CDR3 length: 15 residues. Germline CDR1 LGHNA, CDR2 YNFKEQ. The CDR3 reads CASSHRAGGDNEQFF. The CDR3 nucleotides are TGTGCCAGCAGCCACCGAGCGGGAGGGGACAATGAGCAGTTCTTC.

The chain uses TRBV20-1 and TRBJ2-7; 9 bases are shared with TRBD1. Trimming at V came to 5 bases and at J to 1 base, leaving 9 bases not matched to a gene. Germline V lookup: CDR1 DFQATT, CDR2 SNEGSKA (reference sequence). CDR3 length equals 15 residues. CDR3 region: CSALSPGTGSYEQYF. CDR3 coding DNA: TGCAGTGCTTTATCCCCCGGGACAGGGTCCTACGAGCAGTACTTC.

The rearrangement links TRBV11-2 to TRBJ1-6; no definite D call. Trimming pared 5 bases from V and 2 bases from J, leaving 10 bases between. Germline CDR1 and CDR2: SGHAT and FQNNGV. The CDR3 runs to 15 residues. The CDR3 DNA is TGTGCCAGCAGCACTGTCCATCCCTATAATTCACCCCTCCACTTT. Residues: CASSTVHPYNSPLHF. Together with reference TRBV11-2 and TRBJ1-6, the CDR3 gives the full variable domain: EAGVAQSPRYKIIEKRQSVAFWCNPISGHATLYWYQQILGQGPKLLIQFQNNGVVDDSQLPKDRFSAERLKGVDSTLKIQPAKLEDSAVYLCASSTVHPYNSPLHFGNGTRLTVT.

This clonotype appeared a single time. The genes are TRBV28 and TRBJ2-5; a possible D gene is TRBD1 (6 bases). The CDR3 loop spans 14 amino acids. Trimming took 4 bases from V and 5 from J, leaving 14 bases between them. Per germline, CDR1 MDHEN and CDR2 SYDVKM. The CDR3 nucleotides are TGTGCCAGCAGTTCCTCTACAGGGCCCGAGACCCAGTACTTC. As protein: CASSSSTGPETQYF.

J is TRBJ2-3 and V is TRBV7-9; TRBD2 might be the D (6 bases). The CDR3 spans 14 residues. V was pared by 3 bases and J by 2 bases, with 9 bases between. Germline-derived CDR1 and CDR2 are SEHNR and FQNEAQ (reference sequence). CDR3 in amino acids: CASSFSGTTDTQYF. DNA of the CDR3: TGTGCCAGCAGCTTTAGCGGAACCACAGATACGCAGTATTTT.

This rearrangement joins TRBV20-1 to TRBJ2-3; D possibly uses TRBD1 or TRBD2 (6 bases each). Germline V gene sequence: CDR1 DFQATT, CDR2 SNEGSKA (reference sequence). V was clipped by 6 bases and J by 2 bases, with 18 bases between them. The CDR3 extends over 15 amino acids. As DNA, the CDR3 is TGCAGTGCCCCAAGGTTAGGGGGGACCACAGATACGCAGTATTTT. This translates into CSAPRLGGTTDTQYF.

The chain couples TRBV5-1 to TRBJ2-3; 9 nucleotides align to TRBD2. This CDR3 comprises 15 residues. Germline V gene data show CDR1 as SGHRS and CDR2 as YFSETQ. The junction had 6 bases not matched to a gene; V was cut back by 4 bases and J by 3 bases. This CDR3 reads CASSGSGSITDTQYF. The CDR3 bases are TGCGCCAGCAGCGGTAGCGGGAGTATAACAGATACGCAGTATTTT.

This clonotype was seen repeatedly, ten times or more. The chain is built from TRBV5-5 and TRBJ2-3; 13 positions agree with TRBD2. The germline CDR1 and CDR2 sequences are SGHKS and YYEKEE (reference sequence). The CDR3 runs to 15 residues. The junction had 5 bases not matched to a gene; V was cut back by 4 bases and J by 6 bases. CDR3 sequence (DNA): TGTGCCAGCAGCCTCGGGACTAGCGGGGTGGATACGCAGTATTTT. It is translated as CASSLGTSGVDTQYF.

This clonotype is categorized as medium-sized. This CDR3 reads CATSGFGSANTGELFF. CDR3 nucleotide sequence: TGTGCCACCAGTGGATTTGGCTCAGCGAACACCGGGGAGCTGTTTTTT. The chain uses TRBV24-1 and TRBJ2-2; no firm D call. Per the germline V gene, CDR1 is KGHDR and CDR2 is SFDVKD. Trimming shortened V by 5 bases and J by 0 bases, and 12 bases separated the two germline ends. This CDR3 is built from 16 residues.

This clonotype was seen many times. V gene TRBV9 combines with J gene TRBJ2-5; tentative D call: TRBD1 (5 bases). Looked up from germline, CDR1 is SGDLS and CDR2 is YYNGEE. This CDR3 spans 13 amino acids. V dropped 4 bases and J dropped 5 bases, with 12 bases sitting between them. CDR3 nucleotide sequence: TGTGCCAGCAGCACCAGGGTTGGGGAGACCCAGTACTTC. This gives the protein CASSTRVGETQYF.

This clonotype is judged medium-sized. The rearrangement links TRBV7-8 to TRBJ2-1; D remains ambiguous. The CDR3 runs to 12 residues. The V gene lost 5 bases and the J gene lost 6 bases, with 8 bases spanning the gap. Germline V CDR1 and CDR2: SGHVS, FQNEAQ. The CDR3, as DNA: TGTGCCAGCAGCCCCTACGGCAATGAGCAGTTCTTC. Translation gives CASSPYGNEQFF. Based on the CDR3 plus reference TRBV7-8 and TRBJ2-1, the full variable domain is GAGVSQSPRYKVAKRGQDVALRCDPISGHVSLFWYQQALGQGPEFLTYFQNEAQLDKSGLPSDRFFAERPEGSVSTLKIQRTQQEDSAVYLCASSPYGNEQFFGPGTRLTVL.

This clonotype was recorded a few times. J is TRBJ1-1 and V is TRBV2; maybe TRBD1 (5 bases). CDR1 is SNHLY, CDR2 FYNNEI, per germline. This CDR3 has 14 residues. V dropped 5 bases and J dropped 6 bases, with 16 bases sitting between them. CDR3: CASSKSGYDPEAFF. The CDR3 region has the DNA TGTGCCAGCAGTAAGTCAGGGTACGATCCTGAAGCTTTCTTT.

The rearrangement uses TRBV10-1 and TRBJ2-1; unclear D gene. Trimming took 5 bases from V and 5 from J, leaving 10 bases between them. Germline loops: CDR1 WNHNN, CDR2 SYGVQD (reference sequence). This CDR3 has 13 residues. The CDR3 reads CASSNRLDNEQFF. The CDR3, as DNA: TGCGCCAGCAGTAACAGATTAGACAATGAGCAGTTCTTC.

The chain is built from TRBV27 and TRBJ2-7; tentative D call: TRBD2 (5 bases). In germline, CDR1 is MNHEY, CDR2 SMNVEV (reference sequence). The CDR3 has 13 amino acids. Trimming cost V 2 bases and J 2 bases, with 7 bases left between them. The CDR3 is CASSLRGTYEQYF. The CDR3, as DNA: TGTGCCAGCAGTTTACGAGGGACCTACGAGCAGTACTTC.

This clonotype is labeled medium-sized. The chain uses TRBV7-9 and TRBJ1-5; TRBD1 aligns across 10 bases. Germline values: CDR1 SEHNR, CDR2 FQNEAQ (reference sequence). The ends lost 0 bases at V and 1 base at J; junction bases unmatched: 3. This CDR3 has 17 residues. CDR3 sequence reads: CASSLAPGQGSNQPQHF. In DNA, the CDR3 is TGTGCCAGCAGCTTAGCTCCGGGACAGGGGAGCAATCAGCCCCAGCATTTT.

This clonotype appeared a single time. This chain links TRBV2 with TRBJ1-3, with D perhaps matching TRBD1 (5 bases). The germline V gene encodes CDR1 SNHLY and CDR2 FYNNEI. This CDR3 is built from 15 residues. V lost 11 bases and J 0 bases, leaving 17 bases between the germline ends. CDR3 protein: CASKGLLSSGNTIYF. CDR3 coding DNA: TGTGCCTCAAAGGGACTCCTGAGCTCTGGAAACACCATATATTTT.

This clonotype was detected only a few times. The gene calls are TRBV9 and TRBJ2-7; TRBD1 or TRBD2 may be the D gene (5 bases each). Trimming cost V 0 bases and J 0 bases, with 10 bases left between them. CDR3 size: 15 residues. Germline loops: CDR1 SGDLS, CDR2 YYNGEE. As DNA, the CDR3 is TGTGCCAGCAGCGTAGCTCCAGGGACCTCCTACGAGCAGTACTTC. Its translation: CASSVAPGTSYEQYF.

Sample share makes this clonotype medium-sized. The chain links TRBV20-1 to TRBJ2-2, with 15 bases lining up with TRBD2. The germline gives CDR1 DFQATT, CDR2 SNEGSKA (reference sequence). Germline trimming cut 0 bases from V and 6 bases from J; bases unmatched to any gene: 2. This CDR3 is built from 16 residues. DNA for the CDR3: TGCAGTGCTAGAGAGAGGACTAGCGGGAGGGCCGGGGAGCTGTTTTTT. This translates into CSARERTSGRAGELFF.

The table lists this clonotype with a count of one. CDR3 in DNA: TGTGCCACCAGCAGTTGGCCCATACAGGGACAGCCCCAGCATTTT. Protein: CATSSWPIQGQPQHF. The chain recombines TRBV15 with TRBJ1-5; TRBD1 might be the D (6 bases). Trimming cost V 3 bases and J 7 bases, with 16 bases left between them. This CDR3 comprises 15 residues. Germline-derived CDR1 and CDR2 are LNHNV and YYDKDF (reference sequence). Full variable domain (outside the CDR3, taken from reference TRBV15 and TRBJ1-5): DAMVIQNPRYQVTQFGKPVTLSCSQTLNHNVMYWYQQKSSQAPKLLFHYYDKDFNNEADTPDNFQSRRPNTSFCFLDIRSPGLGDTAMYLCATSSWPIQGQPQHFGDGTRLSIL.

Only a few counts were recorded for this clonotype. CDR3 region: CASSLEIARTDTQYF. CDR3 DNA: TGCGCCAGCAGCTTGGAAATAGCGCGCACAGATACGCAGTATTTT. This chain joins TRBV5-1 and TRBJ2-3; TRBD2 is a possible D gene (5 bases). The V gene's germline CDR1 is SGHRS and CDR2 YFSETQ. The CDR3 is 15 amino acids. Trimming took off 0 bases at V and 1 base at J, with 9 bases between the two ends.

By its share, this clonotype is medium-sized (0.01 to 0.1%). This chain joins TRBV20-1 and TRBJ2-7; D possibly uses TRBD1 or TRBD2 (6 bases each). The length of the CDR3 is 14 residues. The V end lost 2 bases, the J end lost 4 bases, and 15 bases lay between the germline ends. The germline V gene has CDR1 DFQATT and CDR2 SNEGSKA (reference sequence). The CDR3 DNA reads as TGCAGTGCTAGATCGGAGGGGGTGGGGTACGAGCAGTACTTC. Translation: CSARSEGVGYEQYF.

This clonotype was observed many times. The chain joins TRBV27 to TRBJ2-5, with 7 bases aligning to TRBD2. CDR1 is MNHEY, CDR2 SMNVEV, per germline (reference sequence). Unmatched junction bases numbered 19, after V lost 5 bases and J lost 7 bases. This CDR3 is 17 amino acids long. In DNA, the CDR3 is TGTGCCAGCAGTCAAGACACTAGCGCTTTCCTGGTAGGGACCCAGTACTTC. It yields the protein CASSQDTSAFLVGTQYF.

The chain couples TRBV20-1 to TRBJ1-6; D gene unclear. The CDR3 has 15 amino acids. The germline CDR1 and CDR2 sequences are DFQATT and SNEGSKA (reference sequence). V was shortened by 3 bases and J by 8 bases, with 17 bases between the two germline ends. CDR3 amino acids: CSASRRASLDSPLHF. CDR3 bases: TGCAGTGCTAGCAGGAGGGCATCTCTGGATTCACCCCTCCACTTT.